This T cell receptor beta chain comes out of a study of shared clonotypes between healthy human individuals. V was cut by 6 bases and J by 1 base, with 16 bases left in between. Germline V CDR1 and CDR2: MNHEY, SMNVEV (reference sequence). This CDR3 is 15 amino acids long. Each sorted subset replicate got 200 ng genomic DNA, 25,000 to 30,000 genomes. Using immunoSEQ multiplex PCR, the repertoire was profiled, and TCRdb retains in-frame clones only, with some absent. Of roughly 680,000 clones listed, over 60% are singletons. The sequencing sample was made of memory CD4+ T cells sorted from blood. As for subset: CD45RA-negative fraction. This sequence originates from a woman aged 25 to 39 in good health. This rearrangement joins TRBV27 to TRBJ2-7; TRBD1 might be the D (6 bases). The CDR3 DNA reads as TGTGCCAGCAGAGGTGCCGGGACATCTTCCTACGAGCAGTACTTC. Protein: CASRGAGTSSYEQYF.